Listed here are 12 T cell receptor beta chains from one sample, sequenced in a study of T-cell reconstitution after alpha-beta-depleted transplantation in children. Unique molecular identifiers were incorporated during preparation of the TCRbeta library. From the PCR reads, TCRdb called clonotypes with MiXCR, one entry per CDR3 protein. This table has roughly 670,000 distinct CDR3 sequences, around 13% appearing once. Sequencing used PBMCs, obtained before TCRalphabeta/CD19-depleted stem cell transplant. The receptors were sampled from a girl aged 2-9 years with congenital amegakaryocytic thrombocytopenia, due to receive a stem cell transplant.

This clonotype showed up just a few times. The chain couples TRBV7-2 to TRBJ2-3, with D unclear. The CDR3 runs to 16 residues. CDR1 is SGHTA, CDR2 FQGNSA, per germline. Trimming left V 0 bases short and J 0 bases short, with 10 bases between. The CDR3 nucleotides read TGTGCCAGCAGCTTAGCCGGCCCAACTAGCACAGATACGCAGTATTTT. It encodes CASSLAGPTSTDTQYF.

In this sample, this clonotype turned up a few times. This sequence joins TRBV4-1 and TRBJ2-7; D is perhaps TRBD1 (7 bases). From germline, CDR1 is MGHRA and CDR2 YSYEKL. Trimming pared 4 bases from V and 0 bases from J, leaving 22 bases between. CDR3 length equals 18 residues. The CDR3 reads CASSRGGQVIPNSYEQYF. CDR3 in DNA: TGCGCCAGCAGCCGGGGAGGACAGGTCATCCCAAACTCCTACGAGCAGTACTTC.

This clonotype was counted at least ten times. The rearrangement links TRBV6-5 to TRBJ2-1; 9 nucleotides align to TRBD2. The V gene's germline CDR1 is MNHEY and CDR2 SVGAGI. The junction had 14 bases not matched to a gene; V was cut back by 0 bases and J by 8 bases. The CDR3 is 18 residues long. CDR3 in amino acids: CASSYSILAGGNVYEQFF. The CDR3 nucleotides read TGTGCCAGCAGTTACTCGATCCTCGCGGGAGGGAATGTATATGAGCAGTTCTTC.

This clonotype was seen only a few times. DNA for the CDR3: TGTGCCAGCAGTTACTCCGGCCCCGATGGCTACACCTTC. Its protein is CASSYSGPDGYTF. The J gene is TRBJ1-2, the V gene TRBV6-2 or TRBV6-3, with unresolved D. CDR1 and CDR2 from the germline V gene are MNHEY and SVGEGT. CDR3 size: 13 residues. Deletions cut 0 bases from V and 6 bases from J, with 8 bases between.

This clonotype was counted at least ten times. The chain employs TRBV29-1 and TRBJ1-2; unclear D gene. CDR1 and CDR2 from the germline V gene are SQVTM and ANQGSEA. CDR3 length: 15 residues. The germline V and J ends were trimmed by 0 bases and 4 bases, with 15 bases remaining between them. Written as DNA, the CDR3 is TGCAGCGTTGAAGAGCGCCAGGTGAAGGGCTATGGCTACACCTTC. This gives the protein CSVEERQVKGYGYTF.

This clonotype was detected ten times or more. V is TRBV12-3 or TRBV12-4 and J is TRBJ2-1; possibly TRBD1 or TRBD2 for D (6 bases each). Trimming cost V 8 bases and J 12 bases, with 17 bases left between them. The CDR3 extends over 12 amino acids. Here the CDR3 DNA reads TGTGCCAGCGGATTACGGGGGCCTTTGCAGTTCTTC. This sequence encodes CASGLRGPLQFF.

This clonotype came up many times. The CDR3 here is CASSLVISYEQYF. In DNA form, the CDR3 reads TGTGCCAGCAGCTTAGTTATTTCGTACGAGCAGTACTTC. This chain connects TRBV11-2 to TRBJ2-7; D not certain. CDR1 is SGHAT, CDR2 FQNNGV, per germline. The CDR3 is made up of 13 amino acids. V was shortened by 1 base and J by 4 bases, with 8 bases between the two germline ends.

The J gene is TRBJ2-2, the V gene TRBV20-1, with D maybe TRBD2 (6 bases). The CDR3 covers 15 residues. The germline V and J ends were trimmed by 0 bases and 4 bases, with 12 bases remaining between them. CDR1 and CDR2 (germline): DFQATT, SNEGSKA (reference sequence). CDR3 amino acids: CSARDRGLSTGELFF. The CDR3 DNA is TGCAGTGCTAGAGATCGGGGACTGAGCACCGGGGAGCTGTTTTTT.

The V and J genes are TRBV5-1 and TRBJ2-3; D possibly corresponds to TRBD2 (5 bases). The CDR3 is 13 amino acids. V shed 1 base and J shed 6 bases, with 9 bases lying between them. Germline CDR1 reads SGHRS; CDR2 reads YFSETQ. DNA for the CDR3: TGCGCCAGCAGCTTGCATAGCGCTGATACGCAGTATTTT. This codes for CASSLHSADTQYF.

This clonotype was counted many times. The chain couples TRBV20-1 to TRBJ1-6, with TRBD1 matching 8 bases. CDR1 is DFQATT and CDR2 is SNEGSKA in the germline V gene (reference sequence). After removal of 6 bases from V and 0 bases from J, the junction contained 7 bases not matched to a gene. CDR3 size: 16 residues. The CDR3 loop reads CSAQTGVNSYNSPLHF. In DNA, the CDR3 is TGCAGTGCCCAGACAGGGGTCAACTCCTATAATTCACCCCTCCACTTT.

This clonotype was counted ten times or more. CDR3 protein: CASSESANYGYTF. DNA of the CDR3: TGTGCCAGCAGTGAATCGGCTAACTATGGCTACACCTTC. The chain carries TRBV25-1 and TRBJ1-2; the D is unclear. Trimming cost V 1 base and J 0 bases, with 3 bases left between them. CDR1 is MGHDK, CDR2 SYGVNS, per germline. The CDR3 is 13 amino acids.

This clonotype was picked up many times. The chain links TRBV5-1 to TRBJ2-1; D remains ambiguous. Germline-derived CDR1 and CDR2 are SGHRS and YFSETQ. The length of the CDR3 is 14 residues. V was cut by 4 bases and J by 4 bases, with 12 bases left in between. CDR3 protein: CASSLPTGYNEQFF. CDR3 nucleotide sequence: TGCGCCAGCAGCCTGCCAACTGGGTACAATGAGCAGTTCTTC.